A single sample gave rise to the 18 T cell receptor beta chains below, sequenced in a study of cytomegalovirus exposure and HLA in healthy donors. Both 60 Vbeta primers and 13 Jbeta primers went into the PCR. Data came from immunoSEQ multiplex PCR; TCRdb stores just in-frame clones and leaves some out. The sample lists 70,000 to 90,000 clones, just under 75% occurring once. Sequences were obtained from PBMCs. These receptors originate from a man in his sixties in good health and CMV-seronegative.

This clone was observed a handful of times. The chain recombines TRBV29-1 with TRBJ2-7; 7 nucleotides line up with TRBD1. In germline, CDR1 is SQVTM, CDR2 ANQGSEA. This CDR3 is built from 13 residues. J was trimmed by 9 bases and V by 7 bases; bases with no gene match: 15. For the CDR3, the DNA is TGCAGCGCCCGGACAGGCGATTACGGCGTGCAGTACTTC. Encoded protein: CSARTGDYGVQYF.

This chain links TRBV5-4 with TRBJ2-7, with D perhaps matching TRBD2 (6 bases). Between the trimmed V and J ends, which lost 4 bases and 0 bases, there was a span of 14 bases. This CDR3 comprises 15 residues. Per germline, CDR1 SGHNT and CDR2 YYREEE (reference sequence). In DNA, the CDR3 is TGTGCCAGCAGCCGCCGTGCGGGAAGCTCCTACGAGCAGTACTTC. Translated, it gives CASSRRAGSSYEQYF.

The chain has TRBV11-2 and TRBJ2-6; TRBD1 is a possible D gene (5 bases). Trimming stripped 5 bases from V and 4 bases from J, with 15 bases between. This CDR3 spans 16 amino acids. Germline loops: CDR1 SGHAT, CDR2 FQNNGV. The CDR3 region has the DNA TGTGCCAGCAGCGACCTCAGGGTGGCCGGGGCCAACGTCCTGACTTTC. Its protein is CASSDLRVAGANVLTF.

This clone was seen a handful of times. The chain has TRBV5-1 and TRBJ1-1, with 7 nucleotides matching TRBD1. The CDR3 contains 15 residues. V was pared by 2 bases and J by 5 bases, with 9 bases of the junction left unmatched. Germline V gene data show CDR1 as SGHRS and CDR2 as YFSETQ. CDR3 bases: TGCGCCAGCAGCTTTGGGACAGACCAGAATACTGAAGCTTTCTTT. Translation gives CASSFGTDQNTEAFF.

This sequence joins TRBV29-1 and TRBJ2-7; 8 bases match TRBD1. CDR1 is SQVTM and CDR2 is ANQGSEA in the germline V gene. The V and J ends lost 7 bases and 4 bases, in that order; junction bases with no gene match: 12. This CDR3 spans 14 amino acids. CDR3 protein: CSALLVDRGYEQYF. The CDR3 DNA sequence: TGCAGCGCTCTCCTCGTAGACAGGGGATACGAGCAGTACTTC.

The chain recombines TRBV5-6 with TRBJ2-3; perhaps TRBD2 as D (6 bases). Germline V lookup: CDR1 SGHDT, CDR2 YYEEEE. Deletions cut 0 bases from V and 2 bases from J, with 7 bases between. This CDR3 spans 14 amino acids. The CDR3 nucleotides are TGTGCCAGCAGCTTGGGACTAGACACAGATACGCAGTATTTT. This translates into CASSLGLDTDTQYF.

CDR3 sequence reads: CASSPHGHGTDTQYF. The CDR3 region has the DNA TGTGCCAGCAGCCCCCACGGACATGGCACAGATACGCAGTATTTT. The V gene is TRBV4-2, the J gene TRBJ2-3; tentative D call: TRBD1 (5 bases). The CDR3 loop spans 15 amino acids. Germline values: CDR1 LGHNA, CDR2 YNFKEQ. V was shortened by 4 bases and J by 1 base, with 12 bases between the two germline ends.

The genes are TRBV5-1 and TRBJ1-1; TRBD1 agrees at 9 bases. The CDR3 is made up of 16 amino acids. Germline values: CDR1 SGHRS, CDR2 YFSETQ. After removal of 0 bases from V and 5 bases from J, the junction contained 8 bases not matched to a gene. The CDR3 region is CASSLAGDRVATEAFF. The CDR3 DNA reads as TGCGCCAGCAGCTTGGCGGGGGACAGGGTGGCGACTGAAGCTTTCTTT.

In this sample, this clone turned up a few times. This sequence joins TRBV5-6 and TRBJ1-1; 7 nucleotides line up with TRBD1. This CDR3 has 13 residues. J was trimmed by 6 bases and V by 2 bases; bases with no gene match: 4. Germline V gene sequence: CDR1 SGHDT, CDR2 YYEEEE. The CDR3 nucleotides are TGTGCCAGCAGCTTTACAGGGGTTTCTGAAGCTTTCTTT. Protein sequence: CASSFTGVSEAFF.

V gene TRBV19 combines with J gene TRBJ1-3; no clear D gene. The V end lost 3 bases, the J end lost 8 bases, and 5 bases lay between the germline ends. CDR1 is LNHDA and CDR2 is SQIVND in the germline V gene (reference sequence). This CDR3 is built from 11 residues. The DNA for the CDR3 is TGTGCCAGTAGTATTCGGGACACCATATATTTT. Protein sequence: CASSIRDTIYF.

This sequence joins TRBV7-7 and TRBJ2-2; tentative D call: TRBD1 (6 bases). The length of the CDR3 is 12 residues. The germline V gene encodes CDR1 SSHAT and CDR2 FNYEAQ (reference sequence). Written as DNA, the CDR3 is TGTGCTAAGAAGGGGGACACCGGGGAGCTGTTTTTT. This sequence encodes CAKKGDTGELFF.

The chain links TRBV7-8 to TRBJ1-1; tentatively, D is TRBD1 (6 bases). Trimming took off 4 bases at V and 0 bases at J, with 12 bases between the two ends. The CDR3 totals 15 residues. CDR1 SGHVS and CDR2 FQNEAQ come from the germline V gene. DNA of the CDR3: TGTGCCAGCAGCTGGGACACCCAGATGAACACTGAAGCTTTCTTT. Translating gives CASSWDTQMNTEAFF.

The gene calls are TRBV5-6 and TRBJ2-3; 7 bases fit TRBD2. Germline CDR1 is SGHDT and CDR2 is YYEEEE. The junction had 1 base not matched to a gene; V was cut back by 2 bases and J by 1 base. This CDR3 is built from 14 residues. In DNA, the CDR3 is TGTGCCAGCAGCTTCGGACTAGGCACAGATACGCAGTATTTT. It yields the protein CASSFGLGTDTQYF.

This clone was counted a few times. The chain links TRBV7-6 to TRBJ1-1, with a possible D match to TRBD1 (5 bases). This CDR3 has 16 amino acids. Deletions cut 1 base from V and 1 base from J, with 13 bases between. In germline, CDR1 is SGHVS, CDR2 FNYEAQ. The CDR3 DNA follows: TGTGCCAGCAGCTTAGTTGGGGGGGGATCGAACACTGAAGCTTTCTTT. It translates to CASSLVGGGSNTEAFF.

J is TRBJ1-1 and V is TRBV5-3, with D tentatively TRBD1 (6 bases). TRBV5-3 is an ORF, and what it does is uncertain. V lost 6 bases to trimming and J lost 4 bases, with 13 bases between them. CDR3 length equals 13 residues. The CDR3 loop reads CARTGGAGTEAFF. CDR3 nucleotides: TGTGCCAGAACCGGGGGGGCTGGCACTGAAGCTTTCTTT.

This sequence joins TRBV2 and TRBJ2-7, with D perhaps matching TRBD1 (6 bases). CDR3 size: 14 residues. The V end was cut by 1 base, the J end by 5 bases, with 12 bases between. Germline CDR1 is SNHLY and CDR2 is FYNNEI. CDR3 sequence: CASSEGRGLHEQYF. As DNA, the CDR3 is TGTGCCAGCAGTGAAGGTAGGGGGTTGCACGAGCAGTACTTC.

The chain combines TRBV4-2 with TRBJ2-7; D might be TRBD1 (6 bases). The CDR3 is made up of 14 amino acids. V was trimmed by 4 bases and J by 7 bases, leaving 17 bases between them. The germline gives CDR1 LGHNA, CDR2 YNFKEQ. This chain's CDR3 is CASSPEGERGEQYF. In DNA, the CDR3 is TGTGCCAGCAGCCCCGAGGGGGAGCGCGGGGAGCAGTACTTC.

On this clone itself: The junction differs from germline at one of its ends, possibly a read error. The rearrangement uses TRBV11-2 and TRBJ2-7, with 9 positions matching TRBD1. The germline CDR1 and CDR2 sequences are SGHAT and FQNNGV. The CDR3 consists of 12 residues. This CDR3 reads CASSSALDRGSF. In nucleotides, the CDR3 is TGTGCCAGCAGCTCCGCGTTGGACAGGGGTTCCTTC.